Presented here are 21 T cell receptor beta chains from one specimen sequenced in a study of T cells in Graves' hyperthyroidism and ophthalmopathy. From RNA transcripts, TCR beta CDR3 regions were amplified. The study used the HTBI primer set for a first-round RT-PCR of the TCR CDR3. MiXCR was run by TCRdb on the multiplex PCR reads, yielding one entry per CDR3 protein. This sample yields more than 40,000 distinct CDR3 sequences, of which approximately 50% are seen a single time; about 30% belongs to the top ten. The sample consisted of peripheral blood or thyroid tissue (not recorded which). The source of these receptors is a woman aged 50 to 60 with Graves' hyperthyroidism.

The CDR3 DNA follows: TGTGCCAGCAGTACCAGTAGCAATCAGCCCCAGCATTTT. Protein: CASSTSSNQPQHF. The chain is built from TRBV2 and TRBJ1-5; D unclear. Germline loops: CDR1 SNHLY, CDR2 FYNNEI. V was shortened by 5 bases and J by 0 bases, with 5 bases between the two germline ends. This CDR3 has 13 residues.

This clonotype was found many times. The CDR3 region has the DNA TGTGCCAGCAGCTTGGTAAGGGGTGCGAACGATGGCTACACCTTC. Amino acid sequence: CASSLVRGANDGYTF. The rearrangement joins TRBV5-6 to TRBJ1-2, with TRBD1 as a possible D gene (5 bases). This CDR3 is 15 amino acids long. Germline values: CDR1 SGHDT, CDR2 YYEEEE. Between the trimmed V and J ends, which lost 0 bases and 6 bases, there was a span of 15 bases.

V gene TRBV7-8 combines with J gene TRBJ1-2, with 10 bases matching TRBD1. The V and J ends lost 6 bases and 8 bases, in that order; junction bases with no gene match: 6. This CDR3 spans 13 amino acids. The germline gives CDR1 SGHVS, CDR2 FQNEAQ. The CDR3 DNA follows: TGTGCCAGCAGTTTGGGACAGGGGCGCGGCTACACCTTC. This codes for CASSLGQGRGYTF.

Details on this clonotype: The junction shows a germline mismatch at one end, possibly a read error. The chain joins TRBV7-9 to TRBJ2-6, with D perhaps being TRBD1 or TRBD2 (5 bases each). The germline V gene has CDR1 SEHNR and CDR2 FQNEAQ (reference sequence). CDR3 length: 14 amino acids. The CDR3 here is CAGGRGAGANALTF. The CDR3 coding sequence is TGTGCCGGCGGCCGAGGGGCTGGGGCCAACGCCCTGACTTTC.

Details on this clonotype: A much larger clone differs by one base, so this may be a read error. The chain carries TRBV6-1 and TRBJ1-2, with D perhaps TRBD1 (6 bases). CDR1 MNHNS and CDR2 SASEGT come from the germline V gene. The V end lost 2 bases, the J end lost 5 bases, and 18 bases lay between the germline ends. The CDR3 loop spans 16 amino acids. The CDR3 is CASSEYGTWGGYGYTF. CDR3 bases: TGTGCCAGCAGTGAATATGGGACATGGGGGGGTTATGGCTACACCTTC.

In DNA form, the CDR3 reads TGTGCCAGCAGATATACTACGGGAGTGGGGACTCAAGAGACCCAGTACTTC. It translates to CASRYTTGVGTQETQYF. The chain is built from TRBV7-6 and TRBJ2-5, with D possibly being TRBD2 (6 bases). Trimming removed 6 bases from V and 2 bases from J, with 22 bases in between. The CDR3 is 17 amino acids. CDR1 is SGHVS, CDR2 FNYEAQ, per germline.

This clonotype was counted ten times or more. As DNA, the CDR3 is TGCAGTGCCGGACTAGCGGGAAGGGAGACCGGGGAGCTGTTTTTT. Translated: CSAGLAGRETGELFF. The chain joins TRBV20-1 to TRBJ2-2; 12 nucleotides line up with TRBD2. The CDR3 covers 15 residues. Germline CDR1 and CDR2: DFQATT and SNEGSKA (reference sequence). J gave up 5 bases and V 6 bases, and 7 bases lay outside the gene matches.

This clonotype was seen at least ten times. The rearrangement joins TRBV7-2 to TRBJ1-2; 9 bases are a match to TRBD1. J lost 0 bases, V lost 1 base, and 12 bases had no gene match. From germline, CDR1 is SGHTA and CDR2 FQGNSA. The CDR3 length is 19 residues. The CDR3 loop reads CASSLGPNYRGRTNYGYTF. As DNA, the CDR3 is TGTGCCAGCAGCTTAGGGCCTAACTACAGGGGGCGAACTAACTATGGCTACACCTTC.

This clonotype was seen only a few times. The gene calls are TRBV19 and TRBJ1-5; D is uncertain. Deletions cut 6 bases from V and 4 bases from J, with 7 bases between. The length of the CDR3 is 12 residues. The germline V gene encodes CDR1 LNHDA and CDR2 SQIVND (reference sequence). Here the CDR3 reads CASSLNNQPQHF. In DNA, the CDR3 is TGTGCCAGTAGCCTAAATAATCAGCCCCAGCATTTT.

V usage is TRBV7-2 and J usage is TRBJ2-7, with TRBD1 identical over 10 bases. The CDR3 spans 14 residues. Per germline, CDR1 SGHTA and CDR2 FQGNSA. V lost 6 bases to trimming and J lost 6 bases; unmatched junction nucleotides: 8. CDR3 nucleotide sequence: TGTGCCAGCAGATCCGGGACAGGGGACGGCGAGCAGTACTTC. Translating it yields CASRSGTGDGEQYF.

The J gene is TRBJ2-5, the V gene TRBV13; 10 positions agree with TRBD2. Germline V lookup: CDR1 PRHDT, CDR2 FYEKMQ (reference sequence). This CDR3 has 13 amino acids. Trimming removed 7 bases from V and 5 bases from J; junction bases left unmatched: 4. The DNA for the CDR3 is TGTGCCAGCAAACAAGCGGGAGGGGAGACCCAGTACTTC. Encoded protein: CASKQAGGETQYF.

The rearrangement links TRBV7-2 to TRBJ2-5; D may be TRBD1 (6 bases). CDR1 SGHTA and CDR2 FQGNSA come from the germline V gene. The CDR3 loop spans 11 amino acids. The V end lost 4 bases, the J end lost 9 bases, and 9 bases lay between the germline ends. The CDR3: CASSSQGPQYF. CDR3 bases: TGTGCCAGCAGCTCTCAGGGGCCCCAGTACTTC. The complete variable domain, with remaining parts taken from reference TRBV7-2 and TRBJ2-5, reads GAGVSQSPSNKVTEKGKDVELRCDPISGHTALYWYRQSLGQGLEFLIYFQGNSAPDKSGLPSDRFSAERTGGSVSTLTIQRTQQEDSAVYLCASSSQGPQYFGPGTRLLVL.

The chain joins TRBV7-2 to TRBJ1-3, with unresolved D. Trimming removed 6 bases at V and 4 bases at J, with 7 bases between. This CDR3 spans 12 amino acids. Germline loops: CDR1 SGHTA, CDR2 FQGNSA. In DNA, the CDR3 is TGTGCCAGCAGGACTGGAGGAAACACCATATATTTT. Protein: CASRTGGNTIYF.

This clonotype was detected ten times or more. This rearrangement joins TRBV2 to TRBJ1-5, with TRBD1 matching 9 bases. J gave up 8 bases and V 8 bases, and 13 bases lay outside the gene matches. The CDR3 length is 15 residues. Germline V gene lookup returns CDR1 SNHLY and CDR2 FYNNEI. This chain's CDR3 is CASDTGGSLFEPQHF. The CDR3 nucleotides read TGTGCCAGCGATACAGGGGGCTCCTTATTTGAGCCCCAGCATTTT.

There are many counts of this clonotype. Compared with germline, one end of the junction differs, possibly owing to a read error. The chain combines TRBV7-8 with TRBJ2-2; D perhaps matches TRBD1 (5 bases). Looked up from germline, CDR1 is SGHVS and CDR2 is FQNEAQ. The length of the CDR3 is 12 residues. The CDR3 DNA reads as TGTGCCATCAGCCTAGGACACCGGGAGCTGTTTTTT. Protein sequence: CAISLGHRELFF.

This chain joins TRBV5-6 and TRBJ2-7; D might be TRBD1 or TRBD2, each matching 5 bases. With 2 bases removed from V and 5 bases from J, the gap between germline ends came to 11 bases. Germline loops: CDR1 SGHDT, CDR2 YYEEEE. The CDR3 covers 13 residues. CDR3: CASSLAGTNEQYF. The CDR3 DNA reads TGTGCCAGCAGCTTAGCCGGGACCAACGAGCAGTACTTC.

The DNA for the CDR3 is TGCGCCAGCGGACAGGGCAGAGGCGAGCAGTACTTC. It codes for CASGQGRGEQYF. This rearrangement joins TRBV10-2 to TRBJ2-7; 8 bases are shared with TRBD1. Germline-derived CDR1 and CDR2 are WSHSY and SAAADI. The junction had 6 bases not matched to a gene; V was cut back by 8 bases and J by 6 bases. The CDR3 runs to 12 residues.

This clonotype appeared many times. The CDR3 region has the DNA TGTGCCAGCAGGGGGGGGGACAGCCTTGGCTATGGCTACACCTTC. It encodes CASRGGDSLGYGYTF. The chain is built from TRBV2 and TRBJ1-2; 7 bases line up with TRBD1. This CDR3 spans 15 amino acids. Germline lookup yields CDR1 SNHLY and CDR2 FYNNEI. V gave up 6 bases and J gave up 4 bases; unmatched junction bases: 11.

The rearrangement joins TRBV7-6 to TRBJ2-7, with 11 bases fitting TRBD2. This CDR3 has 16 amino acids. Germline V gene lookup returns CDR1 SGHVS and CDR2 FNYEAQ. With V trimmed by 5 bases and J by 3 bases, 9 bases remained unmatched. As DNA, the CDR3 is TGTGCCAGCAGCCAAGAAACTAGCGGGAGCCGCTACGAGCAGTACTTC. It yields the protein CASSQETSGSRYEQYF.

This chain uses TRBV7-6 with TRBJ1-2, with 9 bases fitting TRBD1. V shed 3 bases, J shed 4 bases, and the junction held 15 bases outside the gene matches. There are 18 residues in the CDR3. The germline gives CDR1 SGHVS, CDR2 FNYEAQ. CDR3 loop: CASSFPPGQGTIPYGYTF. CDR3 coding DNA: TGTGCCAGCAGCTTTCCCCCGGGACAGGGTACAATTCCCTATGGCTACACCTTC.

This clonotype was detected many times. The chain joins TRBV28 to TRBJ2-5; 10 nucleotides align to TRBD2. The CDR3 loop spans 16 amino acids. Germline lookup yields CDR1 MDHEN and CDR2 SYDVKM. V lost 3 bases to trimming and J lost 2 bases; unmatched junction nucleotides: 6. Written as DNA, the CDR3 is TGTGCCAGCAGTTTCCCACTAGCGGGACCTCAAGAGACCCAGTACTTC. This codes for CASSFPLAGPQETQYF.